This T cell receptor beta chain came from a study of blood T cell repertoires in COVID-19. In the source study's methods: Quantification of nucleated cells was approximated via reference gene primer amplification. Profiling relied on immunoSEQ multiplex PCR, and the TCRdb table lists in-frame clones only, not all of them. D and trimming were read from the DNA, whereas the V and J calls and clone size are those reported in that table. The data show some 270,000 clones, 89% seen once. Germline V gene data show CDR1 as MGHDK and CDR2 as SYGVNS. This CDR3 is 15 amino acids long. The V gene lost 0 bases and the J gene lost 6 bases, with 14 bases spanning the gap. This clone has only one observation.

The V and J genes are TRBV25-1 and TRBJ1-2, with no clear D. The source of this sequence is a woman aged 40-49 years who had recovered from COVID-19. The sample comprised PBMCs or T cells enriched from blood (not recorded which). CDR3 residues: CASSEYYSPLNGYTF. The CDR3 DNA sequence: TGTGCCAGCAGTGAATATTATTCCCCCCTAAATGGCTACACCTTC.